This T cell receptor beta chain originates from a study of OX40 agonist ivuxolimab in advanced cancers. This table comes from immunoSEQ multiplex PCR, and its TCRdb copy is limited to in-frame clones, with some not included. The sample lists 65,000 to 95,000 clones; approximately 82% were seen once. Germline CDR1 is LNHDA and CDR2 is SQIVND (reference sequence). Trimming at V came to 5 bases and at J to 9 bases, leaving 20 bases not matched to a gene. CDR3 length: 18 amino acids. The clonotype comes from an adult with an advanced solid tumor such as melanoma, head and neck, liver or kidney cancer. The chain links TRBV19 to TRBJ2-1, with TRBD2 matching 9 bases. Sequencing used CD4+ or CD8+ T cells sorted from blood, obtained in a trial of the OX40 agonist ivuxolimab. The CDR3 spells CASSVLTRGGRAAGEQFF. The CDR3 DNA sequence: TGTGCCAGTAGTGTTCTGACCAGAGGCGGGAGGGCCGCCGGTGAGCAGTTCTTC.